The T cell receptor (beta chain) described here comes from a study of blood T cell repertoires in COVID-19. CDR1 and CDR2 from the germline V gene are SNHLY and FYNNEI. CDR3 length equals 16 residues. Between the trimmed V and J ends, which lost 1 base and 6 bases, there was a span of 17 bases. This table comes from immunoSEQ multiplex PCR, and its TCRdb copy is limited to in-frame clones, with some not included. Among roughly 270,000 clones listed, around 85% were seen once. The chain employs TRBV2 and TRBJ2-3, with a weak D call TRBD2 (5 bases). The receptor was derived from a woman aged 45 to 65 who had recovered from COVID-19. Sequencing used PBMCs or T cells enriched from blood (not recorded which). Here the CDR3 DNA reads TGTGCCAGCAGTGAAGTGTGGATTCCTCGGAGGGATACGCAGTATTTT. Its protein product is CASSEVWIPRRDTQYF.